This is a list of T cell receptor beta chains from one sample in a study of cytomegalovirus exposure and HLA in healthy donors. Generated by immunoSEQ multiplex PCR, the TCRdb table keeps only in-frame clones and is missing some. The sample has 100,000 to 150,000 clones, 81% seen once; the top ten hold under 5%. The sample consisted of PBMCs. The receptors derive from a man aged 18-30 years in good health and CMV-seropositive. Each CDR3 is given with its conserved first and last residue. A D gene is named only where the DNA matches it firmly. The size field is filled for only some rows; it gives once, few, many or a size class.

cdr3_aa cdr3_nt j_call clone_size d_call v_call
CASSLEQGNNEQFF TGCGCCAGCAGCTTGGAACAGGGTAACAATGAGCAGTTCTTC TRBJ2-1 once NA TRBV5-1
CASKEPGLDHLTQYF TGTGCCAGCAAGGAACCGGGACTAGACCATCTGACCCAGTACTTC TRBJ2-5 NA TRBD2 TRBV2
CASNPLTQGALPGELFF TGTGCCAGCAACCCCTTGACCCAGGGGGCGCTTCCCGGGGAGCTGTTTTTT TRBJ2-2 NA TRBD1 TRBV19
CASSLRGFGYGYTF TGTGCCAGCAGTTTACGGGGTTTCGGCTATGGCTACACCTTC TRBJ1-2 NA NA TRBV27
CAWSVLPNRSPGNTIYF TGTGCCTGGAGTGTACTCCCTAACAGGAGTCCTGGAAACACCATATATTTT TRBJ1-3 NA NA TRBV30
CASRWTSGFTDTQYF TGTGCCAGCAGGTGGACTAGCGGTTTCACAGATACGCAGTATTTT TRBJ2-3 NA TRBD2 TRBV27
CASSLTGGGEIFYNEQFF TGTGCCAGCAGCTTAACGGGCGGGGGGGAAATATTCTACAATGAGCAGTTCTTC TRBJ2-1 few TRBD2 TRBV7-8
CASSLGWGLVGYGYTF TGTGCCAGCAGTTTAGGATGGGGGCTTGTTGGCTATGGCTACACCTTC TRBJ1-2 few NA TRBV27
CASSIDRRVRSTGELFF TGTGCCAGTAGTATAGACCGCAGGGTGCGGAGCACCGGGGAGCTGTTTTTT TRBJ2-2 NA NA TRBV19
CASSDTGTKEDYEQFF TGTGCCAGCAGTGATACCGGGACAAAGGAAGATTATGAGCAGTTCTTC TRBJ2-1 NA NA TRBV6-1
CASSPLGAGGVNEQFF TGTGCCAGCTCACCACTGGGAGCGGGGGGTGTCAATGAGCAGTTCTTC TRBJ2-1 NA TRBD2 TRBV18